The next 9 T cell receptor beta chains were all read from a single sample in a study of shared clonotypes between healthy human individuals. The table came from immunoSEQ multiplex PCR; TCRdb's copy has only in-frame clones and leaves some out. The repertoire holds a few hundred thousand clones, with around three quarters as singletons. Sequences were obtained from PBMCs. These receptors were taken from a woman aged 35 to 49 in good health. Some clones in this sample may be carry-over from other donors' samples.

The V and J genes are TRBV25-1 and TRBJ1-5; D is uncertain. Trimming took 1 base from V and 0 from J, leaving 10 bases between them. Germline assignment: CDR1 MGHDK and CDR2 SYGVNS. The CDR3 is 16 residues long. DNA of the CDR3: TGTGCCAGCAGTGAATCCGGCGGATGTAGCAATCAGCCCCAGCATTTT. It encodes CASSESGGCSNQPQHF.

CDR3 region: CASSDSTGGGTDTQYF. As DNA, the CDR3 is TGTGCCAGCAGTGACTCTACGGGAGGTGGCACAGATACGCAGTATTTT. V is TRBV6-4 and J is TRBJ2-3, with 7 bases that match TRBD2. Germline values: CDR1 MRHNA, CDR2 SNTAGT. This CDR3 is built from 16 residues. The junction had 4 bases not matched to a gene; V was cut back by 0 bases and J by 1 base.

The rearrangement joins TRBV6-1 to TRBJ2-3; D may be TRBD1 or TRBD2 (5 bases each). V shed 5 bases and J shed 6 bases, with 15 bases lying between them. The germline V gene encodes CDR1 MNHNS and CDR2 SASEGT. The CDR3 consists of 14 residues. In nucleotides, the CDR3 is TGTGCCAGCAGTTGGACTGGGGGTTCTGATACGCAGTATTTT. This gives the protein CASSWTGGSDTQYF.

In the case of this clone: A read error may account for a junction end that differs from germline. The rearrangement uses TRBV7-7 and TRBJ2-2, with TRBD2 matching 12 bases. The CDR3 spans 15 residues. Germline CDR1 is SSHAT and CDR2 is FNYEAQ (reference sequence). The CDR3 region is CASSSGLAGTGELFF. The DNA of the CDR3 is TGTGCTAGCAGCTCCGGACTAGCGGGAACCGGGGAGCTGTTTTTT.

V usage is TRBV28 and J usage is TRBJ2-1; no firm D call. With 4 bases removed from V and 6 bases from J, the gap between germline ends came to 16 bases. CDR3 length equals 15 residues. Germline CDR1 and CDR2: MDHEN and SYDVKM. In DNA form, the CDR3 reads TGTGCCAGCAGTTCCGGACCCCAGACTTTCAATGAGCAGTTCTTC. It translates to CASSSGPQTFNEQFF. The entire variable domain, with the rest obtained from reference TRBV28 and TRBJ2-1, is as follows: DVKVTQSSRYLVKRTGEKVFLECVQDMDHENMFWYRQDPGLGLRLIYFSYDVKMKEKGDIPEGYSVSREKKERFSLILESASTNQTSMYLCASSSGPQTFNEQFFGPGTRLTVL.

This clone was seen only a few times. This chain links TRBV20-1 with TRBJ1-2; D gene unclear. With 6 bases removed from V and 5 bases from J, the gap between germline ends came to 7 bases. Germline-derived CDR1 and CDR2 are DFQATT and SNEGSKA (reference sequence). This CDR3 comprises 10 residues. CDR3 amino acids: CSAMEYGYTF. The CDR3 DNA reads TGCAGTGCCATGGAGTATGGCTACACCTTC.

The CDR3 region is CASSKGLAYEQYF. The CDR3 DNA sequence: TGTGCCAGCAGCAAAGGACTGGCCTACGAGCAGTACTTC. This chain joins TRBV21-1 and TRBJ2-7; TRBD2, the D gene given by the table, was not confirmed from the DNA. TRBV21-1 constitutes a pseudogene. There are 13 residues in the CDR3.

This clone was seen a handful of times. The chain uses TRBV29-1 and TRBJ2-7, with D perhaps matching TRBD1 (5 bases). The CDR3 contains 13 residues. Germline values: CDR1 SQVTM, CDR2 ANQGSEA. The V gene lost 5 bases and the J gene lost 0 bases, with 11 bases spanning the gap. CDR3 loop: CSVRTQSSYEQYF. The CDR3, as DNA: TGCAGCGTTAGGACACAATCCTCCTACGAGCAGTACTTC.

This sequence joins TRBV4-2 and TRBJ1-2; TRBD1 might be the D (6 bases). In germline, CDR1 is LGHNA, CDR2 YNFKEQ. V was pared by 4 bases and J by 7 bases, with 16 bases between. This CDR3 spans 14 amino acids. CDR3 region: CASSPTGTRGGYTF. The CDR3 coding sequence is TGTGCCAGCAGCCCGACCGGGACAAGGGGTGGCTACACCTTC.